This paragraph reports one TCR beta chain. What it binds is unknown. This sample is drawn from a study of cytomegalovirus exposure and HLA in healthy donors. Primers included in the PCR were 60 Vbeta and 13 Jbeta primers. Original analysis: Later reanalysis found 80 million or so unique TCR beta chains, around 10 million of them shared. TCRdb's copy holds only in-frame clones and misses some; the assay was immunoSEQ multiplex PCR. Clone size and V and J calls were adopted from that table, with D and trimming inferred from the DNA. The sample shows under 250,000 clones, around 80% of them seen only once. Looked up from germline, CDR1 is MGHRA and CDR2 is YSYEKL. J lost 1 base, V lost 8 bases, and 5 bases had no gene match. CDR3 length: 13 residues. Findings and caveats of the study: The study found most TCR sequences rare, yet found some public TCRs in many donors. Investigators reported 164 TCR beta chains as tied to cytomegalovirus. Roughly uniform sequencing depth across donors was assumed, possibly incorrectly.

J is TRBJ2-7 and V is TRBV4-1, with 7 bases lining up with TRBD2. The sequence derives from a young woman in good health and CMV-seropositive. Sequenced material: PBMCs. The CDR3 loop reads CASGRGSSYEQYF. Here the CDR3 DNA reads TGCGCCAGCGGGCGGGGGTCGTCCTACGAGCAGTACTTC.